The T cell receptor (beta chain) under discussion was sequenced for a study of shared clonotypes between healthy human individuals. Per sorted-subset replicate PCR, input was 200 to 250 ng DNA, representing tens of thousands of T cell genomes. Libraries were prepared by immunoSEQ multiplex PCR; TCRdb keeps only in-frame clonotypes and omits some of them. The table shows about 1 million clones, with roughly 74% occurring only once. Per germline, CDR1 SGHRS and CDR2 YFSETQ. The V and J ends lost 0 bases and 1 base respectively, with 7 bases between them. This CDR3 is 14 amino acids long. Adults of Caucasian background living in Nashville, Tennessee made up all donors.

The sequenced material came from memory CD4+ T cells from PBMCs. Subset indicated: CD45RA-negative fraction. The clonotype was recovered from a man younger than 35 in good health. Some clones in this sample may be carry-over from other donors' samples. V gene TRBV5-1 combines with J gene TRBJ1-1, with no clear D. CDR3 in amino acids: CASSLGVGNTEAFF. The CDR3 DNA follows: TGCGCCAGCAGCTTGGGAGTAGGGAACACTGAAGCTTTCTTT. Using reference TRBV5-1 and TRBJ1-1 for the parts outside the CDR3, the full variable domain is KAGVTQTPRYLIKTRGQQVTLSCSPISGHRSVSWYQQTPGQGLQFLFEYFSETQRNKGNFPGRFSGRQFSNSRSEMNVSTLELGDSALYLCASSLGVGNTEAFFGQGTRLTVV.